The rows below give T cell receptor beta chains drawn from one sample of a study of blood T cell repertoires in COVID-19. Generated by immunoSEQ multiplex PCR, the TCRdb table keeps only in-frame clones and is missing some. The data show 200,000 to 250,000 clones, about 88% seen once. The sample consisted of peripheral blood. Every receptor here comes from a man aged 40-55 years with acute or convalescent COVID-19. The CDR3 runs from the conserved cysteine through the conserved F or W. D genes are given only for firm matches. For some rows the clone size is stated as once, few or many, or as a class when expanded; others skip it.

d_call | j_call | v_call | clone_size | cdr3_nt | cdr3_aa
. | TRBJ1-1 | TRBV20-1 | . | TGCAGTGCTAGATGGCAGGTGGAAGCTTTCTTT | CSARWQVEAFF
. | TRBJ2-7 | TRBV18 | once | TGTGCCAGCTCACCACCCGCCGGTTCTTCCTACGAGCAGTACTTC | CASSPPAGSSYEQYF
. | TRBJ2-7 | TRBV7-2 | . | TGTGCCAGCAGCCAGAGGTGGGGAGAAATTAAGGAGCAGTACTTC | CASSQRWGEIKEQYF
. | TRBJ1-3 | TRBV27 | few | TGTGCCAGCAGACTGTCCGCAGGAAACACCATATATTTT | CASRLSAGNTIYF
. | TRBJ2-3 | TRBV29-1 | . | TGCAGCGTGCTAACAGGCACAGATACGCAGTATTTT | CSVLTGTDTQYF
. | TRBJ1-2 | TRBV11-2 | . | TGTGCCAGCACAACCCAGAACTATGGCTACACCTTC | CASTTQNYGYTF
TRBD1 | TRBJ1-5 | TRBV2 | . | TGTGCCAGCAGCTCCGCCTCCGGGACAGTCAATCAGCCCCAGCATTTT | CASSSASGTVNQPQHF
TRBD1 | TRBJ2-6 | TRBV18 | . | TGTGCCAGCTCACCTCTGGACAGGGCGGGGGCCAACGTCCTGACTTTC | CASSPLDRAGANVLTF
. | TRBJ1-1 | TRBV7-2 | . | TGTGCCAGCAGCCCACGGACAGAGTCCACTGAAGCTTTCTTT | CASSPRTESTEAFF
. | TRBJ2-3 | TRBV20-1 | . | TGCAGTGCTAGTACACAGGGAAACACAGATACGCAGTATTTT | CSASTQGNTDTQYF
. | TRBJ1-2 | TRBV10-3 | . | TGTGCCACCCAAACGGGGGAAGGCTATGGCTACACCTTC | CATQTGEGYGYTF
. | TRBJ2-1 | TRBV6-5 | . | TGTGCCAGCCGAATCCGGCCCAGCGACAATGAGCAGTTCTTC | CASRIRPSDNEQFF
. | TRBJ1-2 | TRBV7-2 | . | TGTGCCAGCAGCGAAACAGGGAGTAGAAGCTACACCTTC | CASSETGSRSYTF
. | TRBJ1-5 | TRBV5-1 | . | TGCGCCAGCAGCTTGGCTGTGAATCAGCCCCAGCATTTT | CASSLAVNQPQHF
. | TRBJ1-6 | TRBV9 | . | TGTGCCAGCAGCGTAGGCAGTCAGGTAGATTCACCCCTCCACTTT | CASSVGSQVDSPLHF
. | TRBJ2-7 | TRBV30 | . | TGTGCCTGGAGTACAGGCTACGAGCAGTACTTC | CAWSTGYEQYF
. | TRBJ1-2 | TRBV15 | few | TGTGCCACCAGCGGATTCCGAGAGGGAGGCTACACCTTC | CATSGFREGGYTF
. | TRBJ1-1 | TRBV13 | . | TGTGCCAGCAGCCCCCAGGGCCAGAGGAAAACGACTGAAGCTTTCTTT | CASSPQGQRKTTEAFF
TRBD2 | TRBJ2-5 | TRBV12-5 | . | TGTGCTAGTGCCCCTCCAACTCGGGGGGGCAAGGAGACCCAGTACTTC | CASAPPTRGGKETQYF
TRBD2 | TRBJ2-3 | TRBV6-2/TRBV6-3 | . | TGTGCCAGCAGTACGGGGGGGCCGACAGATACGCAGTATTTT | CASSTGGPTDTQYF
. | TRBJ1-1 | TRBV18 | . | TGTGCCAGCTCACTTCGGGAGCTAACAAAAGGAGCTTTCTTT | CASSLRELTKGAFF
. | TRBJ1-2 | TRBV5-4 | . | TGTGCCAGCAGCTTGGCCGGAGGGCCAGGAGGCTACACCTTC | CASSLAGGPGGYTF
TRBD1 | TRBJ1-1 | TRBV9 | once | TGTGCCAGCAGCACGTCCGAGGGGGCAGGGTGGACTGAAGCTTTCTTT | CASSTSEGAGWTEAFF
. | TRBJ1-1 | TRBV7-9 | . | TGTGCCAGCAGCTTAGACAGGGACACTGAAGCTTTCTTT | CASSLDRDTEAFF
. | TRBJ1-2 | TRBV30 | . | TGTGCCTGGCGGGAGGGGGGGGACTATGGCTACACCTTC | CAWREGGDYGYTF
TRBD2 | TRBJ2-1 | TRBV5-5 | . | TGTGCCAGCAGCCCGCCCGACTTGGGGCGGGGGAGTTCCTACAATGAGCAGTTCTTC | CASSPPDLGRGSSYNEQFF
TRBD2 | TRBJ2-1 | TRBV9 | . | TGTGCCAGCAGCGTAGAGGGGCGGGGGACCTACAATGAGCAGTTCTTC | CASSVEGRGTYNEQFF
. | TRBJ1-5 | TRBV30 | . | TGTGCCTGGAGTTCCCAGGGTAGGCAGCCCCAGCATTTT | CAWSSQGRQPQHF
. | TRBJ2-1 | TRBV12-3/TRBV12-4 | . | TGTGCCAGCAGTTATTGGGGAGACAATGAGCAGTTCTTC | CASSYWGDNEQFF
TRBD1 | TRBJ2-5 | TRBV5-1 | . | TGCGCCAGCAGTCCCGGGACAGGGAAAGAGACCCAGTACTTC | CASSPGTGKETQYF
. | TRBJ2-1 | TRBV5-6 | . | TGTGCCAGCAGCTTGGAATCCGGGAGAGTGGACAATGAGCAGTTCTTC | CASSLESGRVDNEQFF
. | TRBJ1-1 | TRBV9 | few | TGTGCCAGCAGCGTAGAAGATTCGGGGGTGAACACTGAAGCTTTCTTT | CASSVEDSGVNTEAFF
. | TRBJ2-2 | TRBV23-1 | . | TGCGCCAGCCTCGATCCTAGGAACACCGGGGAGCTGTTTTTT | CASLDPRNTGELFF
. | TRBJ2-4 | TRBV25-1 | few | TGTGCCAGCAGGACAGTTAAAAACATTCAGTACTTC | CASRTVKNIQYF
TRBD1 | TRBJ1-4 | TRBV30 | . | TGTGCCTGGAGCGACGGGACAGGAGGCGAAAAACTGTTTTTT | CAWSDGTGGEKLFF
. | TRBJ1-2 | TRBV27 | . | TGTGCCAGCAGTTCTTCCTGGGGCTTTAGGTATGGCTACACCTTC | CASSSSWGFRYGYTF
TRBD1 | TRBJ1-2 | TRBV6-2/TRBV6-3 | . | TGTGCCAGCAGCTTCGGACAGGGCAGCGGCTACACCTTC | CASSFGQGSGYTF
. | TRBJ1-2 | TRBV19 | . | TGTGCCAGTAGTCGAGCCGACCAGGGCCACTATGGCTACACCTTC | CASSRADQGHYGYTF
. | TRBJ2-5 | TRBV5-8 | . | TGTGCCAGCAGCTGGCCAGGGACTCGGCTTTCGAGGGGGACCCAGTACTTC | CASSWPGTRLSRGTQYF
TRBD1 | TRBJ1-4 | TRBV29-1 | few | TGCAGCGTCAACGACAGGGGCATGCTTTTT | CSVNDRGMLF
. | TRBJ1-6 | TRBV6-4 | . | TGTGCCAGCAGTGACCGAGGCGGACCCCTCCACTTT | CASSDRGGPLHF
. | TRBJ1-4 | TRBV3-1/TRBV3-2 | few | TGTGCCAGCAGCCCGGGGTTTGGTGAAAAACTGTTTTTT | CASSPGFGEKLFF
TRBD1 | TRBJ1-1 | TRBV3-1/TRBV3-2 | . | TGTGCCAGCGGGACAGGGGACACTGAAGCTTTCTTT | CASGTGDTEAFF
. | TRBJ1-1 | TRBV15 | . | TGTGCCACCAGCAGAGACCCTAGAAACGGGGGATGGGGCACTGAAGCTTTCTTT | CATSRDPRNGGWGTEAFF
. | TRBJ1-6 | TRBV7-9 | once | TGTGCCAGCAGCTTAGAGGGGTCACCCCTCCACTTT | CASSLEGSPLHF
TRBD1 | TRBJ2-1 | TRBV5-8 | . | TGTGCCAGCAGCTTCACAGGGGCGGCCCACAATGAGCAGTTCTTC | CASSFTGAAHNEQFF
TRBD1 | TRBJ1-1 | TRBV7-2 | . | TGTGCCAGCAGCTCCCGGACAGGGTTTACTGAAGCTTTCTTT | CASSSRTGFTEAFF
. | TRBJ2-7 | TRBV4-1 | . | TGCGCCAGCAGCCAAGGCCTAGCTTACGAGCAGTACTTC | CASSQGLAYEQYF
TRBD1 | TRBJ2-3 | TRBV7-3 | once | TGTGCCAGCAGCCGGACAGGGTTCGGAGATACGCAGTATTTT | CASSRTGFGDTQYF
. | TRBJ1-5 | TRBV12-2 | . | TGTGCAAGTCGCTCTGGACAGGGGAGGACAACTCAGCCCCAGCATTTT | CASRSGQGRTTQPQHF
. | TRBJ2-3 | TRBV20-1 | . | TGCAGTGTCCAAGGAGCAGATACGCAGTATTTT | CSVQGADTQYF
. | TRBJ1-2 | TRBV28 | . | TGTGCCAGCACTTATGGGGCTCCTTCTATGGGCTACACCTTC | CASTYGAPSMGYTF
TRBD1 | TRBJ2-2 | TRBV29-1 | once | TGCAGCGTACAGGGGGCGCGTGACACCGGGGAGCTGTTTTTT | CSVQGARDTGELFF
. | TRBJ1-1 | TRBV5-1 | . | TGCGCCAGCAGCTCCGAAAACACAGGATACACTGAAGCTTTCTTT | CASSSENTGYTEAFF